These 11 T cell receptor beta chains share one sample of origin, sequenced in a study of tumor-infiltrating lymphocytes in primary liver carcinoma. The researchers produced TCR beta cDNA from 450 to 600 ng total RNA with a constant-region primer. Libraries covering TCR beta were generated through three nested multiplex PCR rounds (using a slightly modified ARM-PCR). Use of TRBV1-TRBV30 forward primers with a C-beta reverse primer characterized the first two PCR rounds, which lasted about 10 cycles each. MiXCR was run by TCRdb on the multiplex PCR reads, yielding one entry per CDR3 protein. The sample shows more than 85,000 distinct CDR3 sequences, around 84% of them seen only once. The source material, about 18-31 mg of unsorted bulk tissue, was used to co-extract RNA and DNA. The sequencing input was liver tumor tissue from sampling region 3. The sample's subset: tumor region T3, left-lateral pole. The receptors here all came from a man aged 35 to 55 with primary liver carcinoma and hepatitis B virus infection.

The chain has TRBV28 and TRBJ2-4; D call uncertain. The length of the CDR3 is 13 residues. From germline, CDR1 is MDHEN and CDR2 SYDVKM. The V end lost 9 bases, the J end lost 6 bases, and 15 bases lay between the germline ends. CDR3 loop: CASRPLELNIQYF. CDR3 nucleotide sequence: TGTGCCAGTAGACCTTTAGAGTTAAACATTCAGTACTTC.

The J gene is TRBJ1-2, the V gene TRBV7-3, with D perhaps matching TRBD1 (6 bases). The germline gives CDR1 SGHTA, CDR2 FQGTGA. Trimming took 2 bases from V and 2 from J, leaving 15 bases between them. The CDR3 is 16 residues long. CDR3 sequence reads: CASSLGADRPNYGYTF. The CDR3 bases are TGTGCCAGCAGCTTAGGGGCCGACAGGCCCAACTATGGCTACACCTTC.

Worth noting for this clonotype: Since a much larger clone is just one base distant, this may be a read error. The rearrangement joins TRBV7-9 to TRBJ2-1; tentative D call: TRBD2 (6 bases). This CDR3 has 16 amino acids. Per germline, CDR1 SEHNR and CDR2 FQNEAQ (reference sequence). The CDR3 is CASSPPGAPSYDEQFF. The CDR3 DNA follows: TGTGCCAGCAGCCCCCCGGGAGCACCTTCCTACGATGAGCAGTTCTTC. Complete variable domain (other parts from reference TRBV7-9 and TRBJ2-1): DTGVSQNPRHKITKRGQNVTFRCDPISEHNRLYWYRQTLGQGPEFLTYFQNEAQLEKSRLLSDRFSAERPKGSFSTLEIQRTEQGDSAMYLCASSPPGAPSYDEQFFGPGTRLTVL.

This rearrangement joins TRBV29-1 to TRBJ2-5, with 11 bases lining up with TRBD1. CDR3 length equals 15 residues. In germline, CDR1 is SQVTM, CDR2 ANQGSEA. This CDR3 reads CNAEADRGRAGTQYF. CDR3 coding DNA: TGCAACGCTGAAGCGGACAGGGGGCGAGCAGGGACCCAGTACTTC.

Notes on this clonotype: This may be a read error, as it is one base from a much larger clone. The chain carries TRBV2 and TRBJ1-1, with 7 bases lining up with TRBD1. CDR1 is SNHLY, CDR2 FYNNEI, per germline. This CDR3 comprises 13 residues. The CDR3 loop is CVSRRDSQGEAFF. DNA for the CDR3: TGTGTCAGCAGGAGGGACAGTCAGGGTGAAGCTTTCTTT.

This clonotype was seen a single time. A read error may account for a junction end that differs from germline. The CDR3 sequence: CASSEAGARTDTHYF. DNA for the CDR3: TGTGCCAGCAGTGAAGCGGGAGCGCGCACAGATACGCACTATTTT. J is TRBJ2-3 and V is TRBV6-4; 8 nucleotides agree with TRBD2. This CDR3 region has 15 residues. Germline V gene data show CDR1 as MRHNA and CDR2 as SNTAGT.

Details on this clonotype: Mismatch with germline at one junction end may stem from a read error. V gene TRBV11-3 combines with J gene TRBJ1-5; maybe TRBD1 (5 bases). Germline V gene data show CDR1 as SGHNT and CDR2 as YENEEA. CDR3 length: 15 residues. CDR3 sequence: CASSLDLGVAHPQHF. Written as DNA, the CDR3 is TGTGCCAGCAGTTTAGATCTGGGGGTGGCGCATCCCCAGCATTTT.

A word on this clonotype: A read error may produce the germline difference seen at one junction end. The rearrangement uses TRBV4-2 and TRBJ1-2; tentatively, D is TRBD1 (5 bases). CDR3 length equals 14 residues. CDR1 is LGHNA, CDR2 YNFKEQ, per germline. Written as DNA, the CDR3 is TGTGCCAGCAGCCACGATCGAACAGGCTGGGGCTACATCTTC. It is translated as CASSHDRTGWGYIF.

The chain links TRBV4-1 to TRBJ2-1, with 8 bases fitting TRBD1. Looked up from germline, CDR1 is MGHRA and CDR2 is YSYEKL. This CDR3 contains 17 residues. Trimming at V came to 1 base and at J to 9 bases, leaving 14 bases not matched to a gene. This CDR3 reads CASSQVGTGGRVSEQFF. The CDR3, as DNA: TGCGCCAGCAGCCAAGTAGGGACAGGTGGTAGGGTATCTGAGCAGTTCTTC.

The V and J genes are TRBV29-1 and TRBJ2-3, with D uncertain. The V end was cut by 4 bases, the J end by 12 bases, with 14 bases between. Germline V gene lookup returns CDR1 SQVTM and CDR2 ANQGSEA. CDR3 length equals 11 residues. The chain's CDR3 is CSVVLADIQYF. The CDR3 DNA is TGCAGCGTTGTCCTGGCAGATATACAGTATTTT.

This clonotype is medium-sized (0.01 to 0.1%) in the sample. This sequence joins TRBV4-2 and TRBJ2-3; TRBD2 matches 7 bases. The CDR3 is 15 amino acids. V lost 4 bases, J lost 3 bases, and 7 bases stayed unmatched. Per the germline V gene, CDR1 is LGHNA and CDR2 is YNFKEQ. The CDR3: CASSRRTGGTDTQYF. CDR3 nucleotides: TGTGCCAGCAGCCGAAGGACGGGGGGAACAGATACGCAGTATTTT.